One and the same sample provided the 20 T cell receptor beta chains below, sequenced in a study of molecular identifiers for immune sequencing clone quantification. A single record per CDR3 protein comes from TCRdb applying MiXCR to the PCR reads. The data show approximately 320,000 distinct CDR3 sequences, over 20% seen once. Sequencing used naive CD8+ T cells from blood, with Jurkat cell RNA spiked in. Noted subset: FACS-sorted CD8+CD4-CCR7+CD45RA+ naive T cells. These receptors were collected from a human donor in good health. Some libraries in this study had Jurkat cell RNA spiked in.

Worth noting for this clonotype: The conserved phenylalanine or tryptophan is not found at the CDR3 terminus, so this likely reflects a read error. DNA of the CDR3: TGTGCCAGCAGTTGGACTAGCGGGCTGGCCAATGAGCAGTTCTCC. Protein sequence: CASSWTSGLANEQFS. The chain recombines TRBV12-3 or TRBV12-4 with TRBJ2-1, with 11 bases that match TRBD2. This CDR3 contains 15 residues. V lost 4 bases to trimming and J lost 6 bases; unmatched junction nucleotides: 5.

This clonotype was counted ten times or more. This chain links TRBV6-5 with TRBJ2-3; no reliable D call. CDR3 length: 10 amino acids. Germline-derived CDR1 and CDR2 are MNHEY and SVGAGI. V was clipped by 10 bases and J by 4 bases, with 6 bases between them. This CDR3 is CAKHPDTQYF. The CDR3 nucleotides are TGTGCCAAACACCCAGATACGCAGTATTTT.

The V and J genes are TRBV7-6 and TRBJ2-2, with unresolved D. Germline lookup yields CDR1 SGHVS and CDR2 FNYEAQ. V was clipped by 5 bases and J by 4 bases, with 8 bases between them. The CDR3 spans 13 residues. The CDR3 nucleotides are TGTGCCAGCAGCCCCGGTCCCACCGGGGAGCTGTTTTTT. It encodes CASSPGPTGELFF.

As to this clonotype: A read error may be the cause here, since a much bigger clone is one base away. The chain uses TRBV7-8 and TRBJ2-3, with D possibly matching TRBD2 (5 bases). Trimming left V 7 bases short and J 1 base short, with 9 bases between. The CDR3 spans 13 residues. The germline CDR1 and CDR2 sequences are SGHVS and FQNEAQ. The CDR3 is CASTEGRTDTQYF. As DNA, the CDR3 is TGTGCCAGCACAGAGGGCCGCACAGATACGCAGTATTTT. The full variable domain, in which reference TRBV7-8 and TRBJ2-3 provide the parts outside the CDR3, is GAGVSQSPRYKVAKRGQDVALRCDPISGHVSLFWYQQALGQGPEFLTYFQNEAQLDKSGLPSDRFFAERPEGSVSTLKIQRTQQEDSAVYLCASTEGRTDTQYFGPGTRLTVL.

The chain employs TRBV27 and TRBJ2-3; D is possibly TRBD2 (5 bases). The CDR3 runs to 14 residues. The germline gives CDR1 MNHEY, CDR2 SMNVEV (reference sequence). Trimming removed 6 bases at V and 5 bases at J, with 15 bases between. The CDR3 region is CASSVASSLDTQYF. In DNA, the CDR3 is TGTGCCAGCAGCGTAGCGTCTTCGCTAGATACGCAGTATTTT.

In this sample, this clonotype turned up once. Mismatch with germline at one junction end may stem from a read error. This chain links TRBV14 with TRBJ2-3, with D perhaps TRBD2 (6 bases). This CDR3 comprises 15 residues. Germline CDR1 SGHDN, CDR2 FVKESK. CDR3 amino acids: CASGQLRESTDTQYF. The CDR3 bases are TGTGCCAGCGGCCAATTACGGGAGAGCACAGATACGCAGTATTTT. The full variable domain, completed using reference TRBV14 and TRBJ2-3, is EAGVTQFPSHSVIEKGQTVTLRCDPISGHDNLYWYRRVMGKEIKFLLHFVKESKQDESGMPNNRFLAERTGGTYSTLKVQPAELEDSGVYFCASGQLRESTDTQYFGPGTRLTVL.

The chain carries TRBV12-3 or TRBV12-4 and TRBJ1-2; no clear D. V dropped 2 bases and J dropped 2 bases, with 15 bases sitting between them. This CDR3 is 16 amino acids long. CDR3 residues: CASSLFGVGVNYGYTF. The CDR3 bases are TGTGCCAGCAGTTTATTCGGGGTTGGAGTCAACTATGGCTACACCTTC.

J is TRBJ2-7 and V is TRBV6-1; TRBD1 agrees at 9 bases. Germline loops: CDR1 MNHNS, CDR2 SASEGT. CDR3 size: 11 residues. Trimming removed 3 bases from V and 11 bases from J; junction bases left unmatched: 2. The CDR3 bases are TGTGCCAGCAGTGATAGGGACAGGGAGTACTTC. It encodes CASSDRDREYF.

As for this clonotype: A read error is possible here, since a much larger clone lies one base away. In nucleotides, the CDR3 is TGTGCCAGCAGCGAGGGCCTTACAGCAAATACGCGGTATTTT. Protein product: CASSEGLTANTRYF. This sequence joins TRBV5-4 and TRBJ2-3; D possibly corresponds to TRBD2 (5 bases). From germline, CDR1 is SGHNT and CDR2 YYREEE (reference sequence). The CDR3 is 14 residues long.

This clonotype occurred a few times. This sequence joins TRBV9 and TRBJ2-1; 8 bases are a match to TRBD2. Germline V lookup: CDR1 SGDLS, CDR2 YYNGEE. The trim removed 4 bases at V and 7 bases at J, leaving 10 bases unmatched. This CDR3 is 15 amino acids long. CDR3 protein: CASSPDGRAANEQFF. Here the CDR3 DNA reads TGTGCCAGCAGCCCCGACGGGAGGGCCGCTAATGAGCAGTTCTTC.

This clonotype was recorded at least ten times. The chain carries TRBV29-1 and TRBJ2-2; D not certain. CDR1 is SQVTM and CDR2 is ANQGSEA in the germline V gene. The CDR3 is 14 residues long. V dropped 7 bases and J dropped 6 bases, with 18 bases sitting between them. This CDR3 reads CSAHRRRTAGELFF. In DNA form, the CDR3 reads TGCAGCGCCCACCGTCGGCGGACGGCCGGGGAGCTGTTTTTT.

This clonotype occurred a few times. The chain employs TRBV19 and TRBJ1-6; D call uncertain. In germline, CDR1 is LNHDA, CDR2 SQIVND (reference sequence). This CDR3 comprises 14 residues. Between the trimmed V and J ends, which lost 3 bases and 8 bases, there was a span of 11 bases. This CDR3 is CASSMDWEDSPLHF. CDR3 DNA sequence: TGTGCCAGTAGTATGGATTGGGAGGATTCACCCCTCCACTTT.

This clonotype appeared a few times. The CDR3 nucleotides are TGCAGTGTCCAAATCGGGGGAAGCGATACGCAGTATTTT. This codes for CSVQIGGSDTQYF. V is TRBV20-1 and J is TRBJ2-3; D is perhaps TRBD2 (6 bases). The germline V and J ends were trimmed by 7 bases and 6 bases, with 17 bases remaining between them. The CDR3 runs 13 residues. From germline, CDR1 is DFQATT and CDR2 SNEGSKA (reference sequence).

The V gene is TRBV9, the J gene TRBJ1-1; D gene uncertain. V was clipped by 0 bases and J by 10 bases, with 13 bases between them. This CDR3 spans 13 amino acids. Germline V gives CDR1 SGDLS, CDR2 YYNGEE. The CDR3 loop reads CASSVASADGAFF. The CDR3 nucleotides are TGTGCCAGCAGCGTAGCTTCGGCAGATGGAGCTTTCTTT.

This clonotype was seen repeatedly, ten times or more. The chain combines TRBV14 with TRBJ2-3; D is unresolved. Germline loops: CDR1 SGHDN, CDR2 FVKESK. Trimming stripped 3 bases from V and 5 bases from J, with 9 bases between. The CDR3 is 13 amino acids. For the CDR3, the DNA is TGTGCCAGCAGCCATTGGGCCGGAGATACGCAGTATTTT. Encoded protein: CASSHWAGDTQYF.

This clonotype was recorded many times. This chain connects TRBV6-2 or TRBV6-3 to TRBJ2-5; tentative D call: TRBD1 (6 bases). The CDR3 is 15 amino acids. V gave up 7 bases and J gave up 0 bases, with 15 bases separating them. The germline CDR1 and CDR2 sequences are MNHEY and SVGEGT. The CDR3 region has the DNA TGTGCCAGCAAGGGGCTCCGGACAGACCAAGAGACCCAGTACTTC. Encoded protein: CASKGLRTDQETQYF.

Many counts were recorded for this clonotype. The chain joins TRBV7-2 to TRBJ2-7; D is uncertain. Germline CDR1 reads SGHTA; CDR2 reads FQGNSA. The germline V and J ends were trimmed by 3 bases and 3 bases, with 6 bases remaining between them. This CDR3 region has 12 residues. For the CDR3, the DNA is TGTGCCAGCAGCTTCCCCGACTACGAGCAGTACTTC. Protein: CASSFPDYEQYF.

This clonotype has at least ten counts. This sequence joins TRBV24-1 and TRBJ2-1; 8 bases match TRBD1. Germline V gives CDR1 KGHDR, CDR2 SFDVKD. This CDR3 spans 14 amino acids. V dropped 2 bases and J dropped 7; count of bases not matched to a gene: 3. The CDR3 coding sequence is TGTGCCACCAGTGATTCTGACAGGGGAAATGAGCAGTTCTTC. It specifies CATSDSDRGNEQFF.

Notes on this clonotype: The junction shows a germline mismatch at one end, possibly a read error. The chain carries TRBV7-9 and TRBJ1-1, with 8 positions matching TRBD1. There are 15 residues in the CDR3. Looked up from germline, CDR1 is SEHNR and CDR2 is FQNEAQ (reference sequence). The CDR3 nucleotides are TGTGCCAACAGCATTGACAGGGGACTGAACACTGAAGCTTTCTTT. It specifies CANSIDRGLNTEAFF.

Notes on this clonotype: The junction differs from germline at one of its ends, possibly a read error. The gene calls are TRBV4-3 and TRBJ1-4, with D unresolved. The CDR3 loop spans 16 amino acids. In germline, CDR1 is LGHNA, CDR2 YSLEER. For the CDR3, the DNA is TGCGCCGGCAGCCAAGATTTCACAGAAGTTAATGAAAAACTGTTTTTT. Protein sequence: CAGSQDFTEVNEKLFF.